This TCR beta chain was sequenced in a study of T-cell reconstitution after alpha-beta-depleted transplantation in children. Using unique molecular identifiers, the investigators prepared the TCRbeta library. TCRdb ran MiXCR on the PCR reads and lists one entry per CDR3 protein. The profile covers some 220,000 distinct CDR3 sequences, with approximately 9.5% appearing a single time and 5% to 7% taken by the ten largest. The CDR3 loop spans 15 amino acids. With 1 base removed from V and 7 bases from J, the gap between germline ends came to 14 bases. CDR1 and CDR2 from the germline V gene are LGHDT and YNNKEL (reference sequence). This clonotype appeared a few times.

This TCR came from a human donor who donated a stem cell graft to a child with acute lymphoblastic leukemia. The V and J genes are TRBV3-1 and TRBJ1-5; D perhaps matches TRBD1 (6 bases). The specimen comprised PBMCs from the stem cell graft donor, sampled from the stem cell graft. The CDR3 DNA is TGTGCCAGCAGCCAAGGGGGCGGGGGCGGACAGCCCCAGCATTTT. Encoded protein: CASSQGGGGGQPQHF.